These 24 T cell receptor beta chains came from one sample sequenced in a study of blood T cell repertoires in COVID-19. Here immunoSEQ multiplex PCR was the method, and the copy in TCRdb shows in-frame clones only, minus some. Among 95,000 to 150,000 clones listed, about 91% were seen once. Sequencing input: peripheral blood. These TCRs come from a woman aged 50 to 60 with active or convalescent COVID-19.

The chain is built from TRBV7-2 and TRBJ2-1, with 14 bases identical to TRBD2. CDR3 length: 17 residues. The J segment lost 9 bases and the V segment lost 4 bases, leaving 11 bases of the junction unmatched. Looked up from germline, CDR1 is SGHTA and CDR2 is FQGNSA. As DNA, the CDR3 is TGTGCCAGCAGCTCTCAAATGAGGACTAGCGGGAGGATTGAGCAGTTCTTC. Translating it yields CASSSQMRTSGRIEQFF. Full variable domain (remainder filled in from reference TRBV7-2 and TRBJ2-1): GAGVSQSPSNKVTEKGKDVELRCDPISGHTALYWYRQSLGQGLEFLIYFQGNSAPDKSGLPSDRFSAERTGGSVSTLTIQRTQQEDSAVYLCASSSQMRTSGRIEQFFGPGTRLTVL.

The gene calls are TRBV7-3 and TRBJ2-1, with 9 positions matching TRBD2. This CDR3 has 16 residues. Germline lookup yields CDR1 SGHTA and CDR2 FQGTGA. V was pared by 2 bases and J by 7 bases, with 9 bases of the junction left unmatched. The CDR3 spells CASSLDAGGPGNEQFF. CDR3 DNA sequence: TGTGCCAGCAGCTTAGACGCGGGAGGGCCAGGGAATGAGCAGTTCTTC.

This sequence joins TRBV6-2 or TRBV6-3 and TRBJ2-1; 7 bases are a match to TRBD2. There are 16 residues in the CDR3. V lost 1 base and J lost 4; bases outside the gene matches: 7. The germline gives CDR1 MNHEY, CDR2 SVGEGT. For the CDR3, the DNA is TGTGCCAGCAGTTACTGGAATAGCGGGTCATACAATGAGCAGTTCTTC. Its translation: CASSYWNSGSYNEQFF.

The CDR3 reads CAWSGTSGSLVGSYNEQFF. DNA of the CDR3: TGTGCCTGGTCGGGGACTAGCGGGAGCCTGGTGGGCTCCTACAATGAGCAGTTCTTC. This chain joins TRBV30 and TRBJ2-1; TRBD2 aligns across 14 bases. With 5 bases clipped from V and 0 bases from J, the junction kept 12 bases outside the gene matches. The CDR3 covers 19 residues. Germline V gives CDR1 GTSNPN, CDR2 SVGIG (reference sequence). The whole variable domain, filled in from reference TRBV30 and TRBJ2-1, reads SQTIHQWPATLVQPVGSPLSLECTVEGTSNPNLYWYRQAAGRGLQLLFYSVGIGQISSEVPQNLSASRPQDRQFILSSKKLLLSDSGFYLCAWSGTSGSLVGSYNEQFFGPGTRLTVL.

The rearrangement links TRBV5-4 to TRBJ2-7; TRBD2 agrees at 11 bases. Germline trimming cut 2 bases from V and 4 bases from J; bases unmatched to any gene: 5. This CDR3 region has 15 residues. Germline values: CDR1 SGHNT, CDR2 YYREEE (reference sequence). CDR3 DNA: TGTGCCAGCAGCTTTATTACTAGCGGGAGTTACGAGCAGTACTTC. This gives the protein CASSFITSGSYEQYF.

V is TRBV10-3 and J is TRBJ1-6; no definite D call. Trimming pared 8 bases from V and 5 bases from J, leaving 13 bases between. Germline values: CDR1 ENHRY, CDR2 SYGVKD. The CDR3 totals 14 residues. CDR3 loop: CAIHGGLNNSPLHF. The CDR3 region has the DNA TGTGCCATCCACGGCGGGCTCAATAATTCACCCCTCCACTTT.

This clone occurred a few times. The chain links TRBV4-1 to TRBJ2-3; 9 nucleotides match TRBD2. This CDR3 has 18 amino acids. The V gene end was trimmed by 2 bases and the J gene end by 0 bases; junction bases not matched to a gene: 9. The germline V gene encodes CDR1 MGHRA and CDR2 YSYEKL. The CDR3 sequence: CASSQLGTSIASTDTQYF. In DNA, the CDR3 is TGCGCCAGCAGCCAACTCGGGACTAGCATTGCTAGCACAGATACGCAGTATTTT.

V usage is TRBV19 and J usage is TRBJ1-3, with TRBD1 identical over 7 bases. After removal of 5 bases from V and 0 bases from J, the junction contained 22 bases not matched to a gene. This CDR3 contains 21 residues. Germline loops: CDR1 LNHDA, CDR2 SQIVND (reference sequence). The CDR3 reads CASSPPFGTAIRPGSGNTIYF. The CDR3 nucleotides read TGTGCCAGTAGTCCCCCCTTCGGGACAGCAATTCGACCTGGCTCTGGAAACACCATATATTTT.

This sequence joins TRBV9 and TRBJ2-3; D is perhaps TRBD2 (6 bases). The CDR3 totals 14 residues. Germline values: CDR1 SGDLS, CDR2 YYNGEE. V gave up 2 bases and J gave up 4 bases, with 11 bases separating them. The CDR3 bases are TGTGCCAGCAGCGTCCTCGGGGGTTCAGATACGCAGTATTTT. Protein product: CASSVLGGSDTQYF.

The gene calls are TRBV24-1 and TRBJ2-1, with TRBD2 matching 9 bases. V shed 1 base and J 11 bases; nucleotides not matched to a gene: 8. CDR1 is KGHDR, CDR2 SFDVKD, per germline. The CDR3 covers 15 residues. The CDR3: CATSDFGLATTKQFF. CDR3 DNA sequence: TGTGCCACCAGTGATTTCGGACTAGCGACGACAAAGCAGTTCTTC.

The chain links TRBV6-5 to TRBJ2-2, with D tentatively TRBD1 (5 bases). The V gene lost 2 bases and the J gene lost 2 bases, with 12 bases spanning the gap. This CDR3 is built from 16 residues. Germline CDR1 is MNHEY and CDR2 is SVGAGI. CDR3 amino acids: CASSYDAGQNTGELFF. CDR3 sequence (DNA): TGTGCCAGCAGTTACGATGCAGGGCAAAACACCGGGGAGCTGTTTTTT.

The J gene is TRBJ2-5, the V gene TRBV5-4; 8 bases agree with TRBD2. Germline loops: CDR1 SGHNT, CDR2 YYREEE (reference sequence). The CDR3 has 15 residues. The V and J ends lost 7 bases and 2 bases, in that order; junction bases with no gene match: 10. In DNA, the CDR3 is TGTGCCAGCGGAGAAGTACTAGCGGAACAAGAGACCCAGTACTTC. Translated, it gives CASGEVLAEQETQYF.

This chain connects TRBV2 to TRBJ2-1; 7 bases agree with TRBD1. This CDR3 region has 13 residues. Looked up from germline, CDR1 is SNHLY and CDR2 is FYNNEI. J lost 7 bases, V lost 10 bases, and 10 bases had no gene match. In nucleotides, the CDR3 is TGTGCCACCGACAGGGAAAGGATGAATGAGCAGTTCTTC. Residues: CATDRERMNEQFF.

This sequence joins TRBV27 and TRBJ2-3, with 7 bases lining up with TRBD1. V shed 7 bases and J 6 bases; nucleotides not matched to a gene: 16. Per the germline V gene, CDR1 is MNHEY and CDR2 is SMNVEV (reference sequence). The CDR3 sequence is 16 residues long. DNA for the CDR3: TGTGCCAGCAAGCGTCGGGGACAGCCCTTTCGGGATACGCAGTATTTT. Encoded protein: CASKRRGQPFRDTQYF.

The gene calls are TRBV4-1 and TRBJ2-7, with 10 bases lining up with TRBD2. This CDR3 contains 14 residues. Germline-derived CDR1 and CDR2 are MGHRA and YSYEKL. V shed 4 bases, J shed 6 bases, and the junction held 6 bases outside the gene matches. The CDR3 region is CASSLGTSASEQYF. CDR3 nucleotides: TGCGCCAGCAGCCTTGGGACTAGCGCATCCGAGCAGTACTTC.

This chain links TRBV28 with TRBJ1-4, with D possibly being TRBD1 (6 bases). CDR3 length: 15 amino acids. Between the trimmed V and J ends, which lost 1 base and 7 bases, there was a span of 13 bases. Germline CDR1 is MDHEN and CDR2 is SYDVKM. The DNA of the CDR3 is TGTGCCAGCAGTTTATCCAACAGGGAGGGTGAAAAACTGTTTTTT. Translating gives CASSLSNREGEKLFF.

The J gene is TRBJ1-3, the V gene TRBV28; no definite D call. Germline V gene lookup returns CDR1 MDHEN and CDR2 SYDVKM. V shed 3 bases and J shed 7 bases, with 16 bases lying between them. CDR3 length: 15 residues. The CDR3 spells CASSFSRVSGNTIYF. CDR3 DNA: TGTGCCAGCAGTTTTTCCCGTGTCAGTGGTAACACCATATATTTT.

The chain couples TRBV28 to TRBJ2-7; 8 bases agree with TRBD1. This CDR3 comprises 14 residues. The trim removed 7 bases at V and 3 bases at J, leaving 8 bases unmatched. In germline, CDR1 is MDHEN, CDR2 SYDVKM. In DNA, the CDR3 is TGTGCCAGCACCTCGGGACAGGTGGTCTACGAGCAGTACTTC. Encoded protein: CASTSGQVVYEQYF.

The J gene is TRBJ1-3, the V gene TRBV15, with unresolved D. The V and J ends lost 0 bases and 1 base respectively, with 10 bases between them. This CDR3 has 16 residues. Germline lookup yields CDR1 LNHNV and CDR2 YYDKDF (reference sequence). The CDR3 reads CATSRDPGISGNTIYF. The CDR3 region has the DNA TGTGCCACCAGCAGAGATCCGGGGATTTCTGGAAACACCATATATTTT.

The chain carries TRBV21-1 and TRBJ2-7; no check of the table's D call, TRBD2, against the DNA was made. TRBV21-1 counts as a pseudogene. The CDR3 is 19 amino acids. DNA of the CDR3: TGTGCCAGCAGCTTGGATCGTGACGGGAGGGCCAATACTGATGCCAAGCAGTACTTC. Residues: CASSLDRDGRANTDAKQYF.

This clone was recorded once. The V call is TRBV25-1, the J call TRBJ1-1; the match to TRBD1 covers 7 bases. Germline trimming cut 5 bases from V and 1 base from J; bases unmatched to any gene: 7. The CDR3 totals 15 residues. Germline V gene sequence: CDR1 MGHDK, CDR2 SYGVNS. CDR3 amino acids: CASSIQGLQNTEAFF. The CDR3 region has the DNA TGTGCCAGCAGTATACAGGGGCTACAGAACACTGAAGCTTTCTTT.

The chain links TRBV6-5 to TRBJ2-7; 10 nucleotides match TRBD1. Germline values: CDR1 MNHEY, CDR2 SVGAGI. This CDR3 spans 15 amino acids. V was clipped by 6 bases and J by 5 bases; unmatched bases: 10. CDR3 coding DNA: TGTGCCAGCAGCCCCACGGGACAGGGGTCCCACGAGCAGTACTTC. Encoded protein: CASSPTGQGSHEQYF.

The V gene is TRBV28, the J gene TRBJ2-4; TRBD1 agrees at 10 bases. The V gene's germline CDR1 is MDHEN and CDR2 SYDVKM. CDR3 size: 23 residues. The trim removed 3 bases at V and 0 bases at J, leaving 23 bases unmatched. The CDR3 nucleotides are TGTGCCAGCAGTTTTCCCCGACCGGGACAGGGGTTTAAGAACGGCAGAGCCAAAAACATTCAGTACTTC. Translated: CASSFPRPGQGFKNGRAKNIQYF.

The CDR3 protein is CASSWRVRNNEQFF. Here the CDR3 DNA reads TGTGCCAGCAGCTGGAGGGTACGCAACAATGAGCAGTTCTTC. V and J are TRBV11-2 and TRBJ2-1, with a tentative D call TRBD2 (6 bases). CDR1 SGHAT and CDR2 FQNNGV come from the germline V gene. Trimming left V 4 bases short and J 5 bases short, with 12 bases between. The CDR3 consists of 14 residues.